This T cell receptor beta chain was captured in a study of blood T cells in healthy people across ages. Overall study: About one barcoded TCR beta cDNA was captured per two T cells. Study-level points and caveats: PBMCs were not sorted, which prevented a conclusive comparison of naive versus antigen-experienced cells. From one million sequenced T cells, diversity estimates were lower bounds.

Losses at the gene ends were 3 bases for V and 10 bases for J; bases not matched to a gene: 3. The CDR3 runs 12 residues. Notes on this clonotype: Its antigen is currently unknown.

Then a second PCR, running about 6 to 11 cycles, was carried out with a sample-barcoded 5' primer and a J-beta primer mix. All cDNA molecules were each tagged by a template-switch adaptor with 12 random nucleotides. TCRdb redid the calling of the 5' RACE reads with MiXCR, one entry per CDR3 protein. The sample contains 780,000 or so distinct CDR3 sequences, 40% to 65% of which appear only once. The V gene is TRBV12-3 or TRBV12-4, the J gene TRBJ2-1, with 7 positions matching TRBD2. Sequenced: blood. The receptor was isolated from a man aged 80 or over in good health. The CDR3 sequence: CASSFTAGEQFF. The CDR3 nucleotides read TGTGCCAGCAGTTTCACAGCGGGGGAGCAGTTCTTC.